A single sample is the source of the 18 T cell receptor beta chains below, sequenced in a study of CD8 T cells in ankylosing spondylitis. TCRdb redid the calling of the 5' RACE reads with MiXCR, one entry per CDR3 protein. The table shows 250,000 or so distinct CDR3 sequences, with about 24% occurring only once. Specimen: blood, either unsorted or a sorted T cell fraction (not recorded which). These TCRs come from a male donor with ankylosing spondylitis or in good health (not recorded which).

CDR3 loop: CASSKRGGLSVQTQYF. The CDR3 bases are TGTGCCAGCAGCAAGCGGGGGGGCCTGAGCGTTCAGACGCAGTATTTT. This chain links TRBV11-2 with TRBJ2-3; TRBD2 matches 10 bases. With V trimmed by 5 bases and J by 9 bases, 14 bases remained unmatched. The CDR3 runs 16 residues. Germline V lookup: CDR1 SGHAT, CDR2 FQNNGV.

A few counts support this clonotype. This chain links TRBV29-1 with TRBJ2-7, with D possibly matching TRBD1 (6 bases). V was clipped by 4 bases and J by 2 bases, with 12 bases between them. This CDR3 contains 13 residues. CDR1 and CDR2 from the germline V gene are SQVTM and ANQGSEA. The CDR3 region is CSVAQGPPYEQYF. For the CDR3, the DNA is TGCAGCGTTGCGCAGGGGCCCCCCTACGAGCAGTACTTC.

Points on this clonotype: Being one base from a much bigger clone, this may be a read error. The chain links TRBV15 to TRBJ2-7; TRBD2 is a possible D gene (5 bases). The V gene lost 5 bases and the J gene lost 6 bases, with 11 bases spanning the gap. Germline CDR1 reads LNHNV; CDR2 reads YYDKDF (reference sequence). The CDR3 runs to 12 residues. The CDR3 region has the DNA TGTGCCACCAGCGGACTTCTAGGCGAGCAGTACTTC. Translated, it gives CATSGLLGEQYF.

This clonotype has just a few counts. The rearrangement uses TRBV6-1 and TRBJ1-6, with TRBD1 as a possible D gene (6 bases). The CDR3 runs to 14 residues. V was clipped by 6 bases and J by 10 bases, with 16 bases between them. The germline CDR1 and CDR2 sequences are MNHNS and SASEGT. This chain's CDR3 is CASRGTGIGSPLHF. CDR3 sequence (DNA): TGTGCCAGCAGGGGAACAGGGATAGGCTCACCCCTCCACTTT.

V is TRBV20-1 and J is TRBJ1-1; D gene uncertain. Trimming took 6 bases from V and 7 from J, leaving 15 bases between them. Per germline, CDR1 DFQATT and CDR2 SNEGSKA (reference sequence). This CDR3 region has 12 residues. Here the CDR3 DNA reads TGCAGTGCCCTAAAGAGGTACGATGAAGCTTTCTTT. As protein: CSALKRYDEAFF.

This clonotype has ten or more counts. The chain carries TRBV6-1 and TRBJ2-5, with 9 bases fitting TRBD2. CDR1 and CDR2 from the germline V gene are MNHNS and SASEGT. The CDR3 loop spans 14 amino acids. V was clipped by 6 bases and J by 2 bases; unmatched bases: 4. The CDR3 coding sequence is TGTGCCAGCAGAAATAGCGGGGGACAAGAGACCCAGTACTTC. Translating gives CASRNSGGQETQYF.

This clonotype was seen many times. The rearrangement links TRBV2 to TRBJ1-1, with D perhaps matching TRBD1 (5 bases). Germline CDR1 is SNHLY and CDR2 is FYNNEI. The CDR3 spans 16 residues. The V gene lost 8 bases and the J gene lost 6 bases, with 25 bases spanning the gap. CDR3 bases: TGTGCCAGCGGGTCCCCCGGCACAGGTATATTGGCTGAAGCTTTCTTT. Its protein is CASGSPGTGILAEAFF.

This clonotype came up many times. The CDR3 bases are TGTGCCAGCAGCCCCCGTGGGGGGCGTGAAAAACTGTTTTTT. Translating it yields CASSPRGGREKLFF. This sequence joins TRBV9 and TRBJ1-4; perhaps TRBD1 as D (6 bases). The CDR3 runs 14 residues. With 4 bases removed from V and 7 bases from J, the gap between germline ends came to 14 bases. CDR1 is SGDLS, CDR2 YYNGEE, per germline.

This clonotype has a count of ten or more. The chain is built from TRBV6-5 and TRBJ1-1; 7 positions match TRBD1. Germline V gene sequence: CDR1 MNHEY, CDR2 SVGAGI. The junction had 7 bases not matched to a gene; V was cut back by 1 base and J by 2 bases. This CDR3 comprises 16 residues. The CDR3 region is CASSYYRGDRNTEAFF. The CDR3 DNA is TGTGCCAGCAGTTACTATCGCGGGGACAGAAACACTGAAGCTTTCTTT.

The chain employs TRBV29-1 and TRBJ2-7, with TRBD1 matching over 7 bases. V was clipped by 4 bases and J by 7 bases; unmatched bases: 16. The CDR3 spans 15 residues. CDR1 is SQVTM, CDR2 ANQGSEA, per germline. CDR3 sequence: CSVVLEGTARGEQYF. CDR3 nucleotides: TGCAGCGTTGTACTTGAAGGGACAGCCAGGGGGGAGCAGTACTTC.

There are many counts of this clonotype. The chain joins TRBV3-1 to TRBJ2-4; tentatively, D is TRBD1 (5 bases). V was cut by 0 bases and J by 6 bases, with 15 bases left in between. Germline V lookup: CDR1 LGHDT, CDR2 YNNKEL (reference sequence). The CDR3 length is 16 residues. The CDR3 sequence: CASSQDQGSVGNIQYF. The CDR3 DNA follows: TGTGCCAGCAGCCAAGATCAGGGTAGTGTCGGAAACATTCAGTACTTC.

A few counts support this clonotype. The chain combines TRBV20-1 with TRBJ2-5; D may be TRBD2 (6 bases). Per the germline V gene, CDR1 is DFQATT and CDR2 is SNEGSKA (reference sequence). CDR3 length equals 13 residues. The CDR3: CRAGRRGQETQYF. The DNA of the CDR3 is TGCAGAGCCGGCCGGCGGGGCCAAGAGACCCAGTACTTC.

There are a few counts of this clonotype. The chain carries TRBV15 and TRBJ2-7; D perhaps matches TRBD1 (6 bases). This CDR3 is 15 amino acids long. V was clipped by 0 bases and J by 2 bases, with 11 bases between them. CDR1 is LNHNV and CDR2 is YYDKDF in the germline V gene (reference sequence). The DNA for the CDR3 is TGTGCCACCAGCAGAGACGGGACACGGCCCTACGAGCAGTACTTC. Its translation is CATSRDGTRPYEQYF.

The rearrangement joins TRBV2 to TRBJ2-5, with D perhaps matching TRBD2 (6 bases). The germline gives CDR1 SNHLY, CDR2 FYNNEI. V dropped 2 bases and J dropped 5 bases, with 12 bases sitting between them. The CDR3 runs 14 residues. The CDR3 DNA follows: TGTGCCAGCAGTGAAAGGAGGGGTGGGGAGACCCAGTACTTC. Encoded protein: CASSERRGGETQYF.

This clonotype has at least ten counts. This chain uses TRBV27 with TRBJ2-7; possible D gene TRBD2, 5 bases. Germline V gene data show CDR1 as MNHEY and CDR2 as SMNVEV (reference sequence). CDR3 length equals 14 residues. The germline V and J ends were trimmed by 5 bases and 0 bases, with 11 bases remaining between them. CDR3 sequence: CASSPLRVSYEQYF. The CDR3 nucleotides read TGTGCCAGCAGTCCCCTGAGGGTCTCCTACGAGCAGTACTTC.

The V and J genes are TRBV10-1 and TRBJ2-1, with no clear D. Per the germline V gene, CDR1 is WNHNN and CDR2 is SYGVQD (reference sequence). This CDR3 comprises 13 residues. V lost 4 bases and J lost 6, with 10 bases in between. Here the CDR3 DNA reads TGCGCCAGCAGTGGTGAAGATCGCAATGAGCAGTTCTTC. Protein: CASSGEDRNEQFF.

There are a few counts of this clonotype. The chain combines TRBV12-3 or TRBV12-4 with TRBJ2-7; unclear D gene. V gave up 6 bases and J gave up 0 bases, with 9 bases separating them. The CDR3 totals 13 residues. The CDR3 DNA sequence: TGTGCCAGCAGGGCAGTTAACTCCTACGAGCAGTACTTC. This sequence encodes CASRAVNSYEQYF.

There are a few counts of this clonotype. The chain has TRBV20-1 and TRBJ1-5; 7 bases align to TRBD1. Germline lookup yields CDR1 DFQATT and CDR2 SNEGSKA (reference sequence). There are 13 residues in the CDR3. The junction had 2 bases not matched to a gene; V was cut back by 4 bases and J by 2 bases. The chain's CDR3 is CSATGGGNQPQHF. For the CDR3, the DNA is TGCAGTGCTACAGGGGGTGGCAATCAGCCCCAGCATTTT.